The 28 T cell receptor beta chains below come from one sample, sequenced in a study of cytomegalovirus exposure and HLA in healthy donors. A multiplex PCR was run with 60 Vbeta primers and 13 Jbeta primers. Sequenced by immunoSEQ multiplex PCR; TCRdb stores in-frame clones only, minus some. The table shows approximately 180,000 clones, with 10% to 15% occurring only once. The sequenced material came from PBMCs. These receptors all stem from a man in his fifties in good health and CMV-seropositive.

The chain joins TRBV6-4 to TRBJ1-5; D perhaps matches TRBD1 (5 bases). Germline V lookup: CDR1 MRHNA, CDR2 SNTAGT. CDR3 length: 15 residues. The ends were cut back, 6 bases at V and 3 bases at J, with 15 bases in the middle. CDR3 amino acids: CASSPTGGINQPQHF. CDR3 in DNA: TGTGCCAGCAGCCCGACCGGGGGGATCAATCAGCCCCAGCATTTT.

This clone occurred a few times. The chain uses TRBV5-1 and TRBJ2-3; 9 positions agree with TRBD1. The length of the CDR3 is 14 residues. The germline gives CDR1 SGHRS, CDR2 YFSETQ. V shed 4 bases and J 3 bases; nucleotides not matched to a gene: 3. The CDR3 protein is CASSPGTGTDTQYF. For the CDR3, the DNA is TGCGCCAGCAGCCCAGGGACAGGGACAGATACGCAGTATTTT.

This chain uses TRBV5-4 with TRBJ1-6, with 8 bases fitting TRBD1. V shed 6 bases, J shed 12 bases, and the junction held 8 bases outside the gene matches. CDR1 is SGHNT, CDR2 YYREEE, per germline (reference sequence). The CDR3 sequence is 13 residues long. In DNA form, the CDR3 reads TGTGCCAGCAACTTAGGACAGGGAGGACCCCTCCACTTT. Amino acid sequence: CASNLGQGGPLHF.

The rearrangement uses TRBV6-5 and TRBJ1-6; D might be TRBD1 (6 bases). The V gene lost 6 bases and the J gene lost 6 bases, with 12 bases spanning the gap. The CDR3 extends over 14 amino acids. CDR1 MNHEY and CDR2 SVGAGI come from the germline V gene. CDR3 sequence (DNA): TGTGCCAGCAGAAATGGACAGCCTAATTCACCCCTCCACTTT. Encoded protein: CASRNGQPNSPLHF.

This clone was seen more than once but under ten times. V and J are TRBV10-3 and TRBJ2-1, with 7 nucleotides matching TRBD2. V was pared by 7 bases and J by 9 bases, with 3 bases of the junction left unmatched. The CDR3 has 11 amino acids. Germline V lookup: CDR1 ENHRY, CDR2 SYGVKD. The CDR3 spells CAITERGEQFF. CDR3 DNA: TGTGCCATCACAGAGCGGGGTGAGCAGTTCTTC.

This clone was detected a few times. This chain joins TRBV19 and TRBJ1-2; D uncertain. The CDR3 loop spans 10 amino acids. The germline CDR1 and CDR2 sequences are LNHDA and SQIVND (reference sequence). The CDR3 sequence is CATRENGYTF. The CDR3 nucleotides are TGTGCTACGAGGGAGAATGGCTACACCTTC. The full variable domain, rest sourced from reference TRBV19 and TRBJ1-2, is DGGITQSPKYLFRKEGQNVTLSCEQNLNHDAMYWYRQDPGQGLRLIYYSQIVNDFQKGDIAEGYSVSREKKESFPLTVTSAQKNPTAFYLCATRENGYTFGSGTRLTVV.

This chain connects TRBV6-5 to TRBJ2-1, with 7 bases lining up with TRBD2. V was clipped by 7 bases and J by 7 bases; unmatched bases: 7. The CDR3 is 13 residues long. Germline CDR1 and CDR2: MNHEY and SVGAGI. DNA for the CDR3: TGTGCCAGCACGAAGCGGGGAGTAAATGAGCAGTTCTTC. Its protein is CASTKRGVNEQFF.

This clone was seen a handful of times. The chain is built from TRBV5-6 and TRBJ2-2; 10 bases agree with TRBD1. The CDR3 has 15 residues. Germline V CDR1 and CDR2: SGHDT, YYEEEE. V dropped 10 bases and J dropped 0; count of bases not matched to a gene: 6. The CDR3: CAAEGQGPNTGELFF. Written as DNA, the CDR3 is TGTGCCGCGGAGGGACAGGGGCCGAACACCGGGGAGCTGTTTTTT. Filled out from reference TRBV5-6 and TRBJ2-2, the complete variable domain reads DAGVTQSPTHLIKTRGQQVTLRCSPKSGHDTVSWYQQALGQGPQFIFQYYEEEERQRGNFPDRFSGHQFPNYSSELNVNALLLGDSALYLCAAEGQGPNTGELFFGEGSRLTVL.

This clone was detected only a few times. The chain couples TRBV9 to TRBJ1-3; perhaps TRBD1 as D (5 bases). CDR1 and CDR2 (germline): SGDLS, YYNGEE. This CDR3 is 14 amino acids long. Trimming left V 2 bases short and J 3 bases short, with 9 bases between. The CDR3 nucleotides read TGTGCCAGCAGCGTCTCAGGGTTTGGAAACACCATATATTTT. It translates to CASSVSGFGNTIYF.

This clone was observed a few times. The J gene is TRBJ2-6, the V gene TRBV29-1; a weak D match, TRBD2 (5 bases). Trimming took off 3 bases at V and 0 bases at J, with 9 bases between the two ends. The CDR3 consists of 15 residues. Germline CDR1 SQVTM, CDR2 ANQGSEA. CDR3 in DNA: TGCAGCGTTGAGGTGAGGGACTCTGGGGCCAACGTCCTGACTTTC. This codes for CSVEVRDSGANVLTF.

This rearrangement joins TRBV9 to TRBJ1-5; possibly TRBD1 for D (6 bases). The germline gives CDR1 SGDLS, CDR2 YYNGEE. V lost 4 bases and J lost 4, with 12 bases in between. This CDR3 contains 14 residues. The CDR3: CASSNRDNNQPQHF. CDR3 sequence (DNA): TGTGCCAGCAGCAACCGGGACAATAATCAGCCCCAGCATTTT.

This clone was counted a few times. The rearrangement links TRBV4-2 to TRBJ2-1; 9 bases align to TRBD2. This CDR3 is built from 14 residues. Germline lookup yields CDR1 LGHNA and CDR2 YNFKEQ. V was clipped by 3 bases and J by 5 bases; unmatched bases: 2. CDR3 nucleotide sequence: TGTGCCAGCAGCCACGCTAGCGGGGACAATGAGCAGTTCTTC. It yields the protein CASSHASGDNEQFF.

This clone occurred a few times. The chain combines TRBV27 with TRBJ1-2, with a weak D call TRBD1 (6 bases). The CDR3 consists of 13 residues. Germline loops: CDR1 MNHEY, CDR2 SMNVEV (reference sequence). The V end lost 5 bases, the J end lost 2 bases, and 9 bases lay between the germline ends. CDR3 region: CASSTDRNYGYTF. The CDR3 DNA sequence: TGTGCCAGCAGTACGGACAGAAACTATGGCTACACCTTC.

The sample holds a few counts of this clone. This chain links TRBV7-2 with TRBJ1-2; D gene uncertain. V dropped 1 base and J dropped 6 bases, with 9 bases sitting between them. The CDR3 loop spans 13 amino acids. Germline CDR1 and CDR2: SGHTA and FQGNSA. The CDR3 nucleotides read TGTGCCAGCAGCTTAGAAGGAGGACATGGCTACACCTTC. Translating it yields CASSLEGGHGYTF. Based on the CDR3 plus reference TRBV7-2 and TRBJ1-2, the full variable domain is GAGVSQSPSNKVTEKGKDVELRCDPISGHTALYWYRQSLGQGLEFLIYFQGNSAPDKSGLPSDRFSAERTGGSVSTLTIQRTQQEDSAVYLCASSLEGGHGYTFGSGTRLTVV.

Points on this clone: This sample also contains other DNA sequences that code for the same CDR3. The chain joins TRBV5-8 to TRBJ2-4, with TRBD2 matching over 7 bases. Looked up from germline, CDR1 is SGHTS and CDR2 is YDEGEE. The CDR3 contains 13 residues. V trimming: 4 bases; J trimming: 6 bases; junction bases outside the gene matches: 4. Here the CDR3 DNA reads TGTGCCAGCAGCCCGGCGGGGGTAAACATTCAGTACTTC. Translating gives CASSPAGVNIQYF.

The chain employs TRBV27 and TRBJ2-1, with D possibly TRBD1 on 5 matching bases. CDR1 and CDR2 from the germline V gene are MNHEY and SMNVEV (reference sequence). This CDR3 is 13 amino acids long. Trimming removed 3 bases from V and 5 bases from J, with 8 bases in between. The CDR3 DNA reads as TGTGCCAGCAGTTTCCAGGGTCACAATGAGCAGTTCTTC. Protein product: CASSFQGHNEQFF.

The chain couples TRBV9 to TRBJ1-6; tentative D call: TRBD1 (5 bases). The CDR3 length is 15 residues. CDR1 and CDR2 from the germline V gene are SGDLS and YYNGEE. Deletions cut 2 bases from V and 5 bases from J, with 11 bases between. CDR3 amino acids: CASSVGGANNSPLHF. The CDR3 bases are TGTGCCAGCAGCGTCGGAGGGGCCAATAATTCACCCCTCCACTTT.

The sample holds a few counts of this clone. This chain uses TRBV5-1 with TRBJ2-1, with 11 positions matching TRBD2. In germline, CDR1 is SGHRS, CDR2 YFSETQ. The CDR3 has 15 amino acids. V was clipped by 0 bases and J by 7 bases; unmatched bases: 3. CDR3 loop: CASSLEGLAENEQFF. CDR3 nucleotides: TGCGCCAGCAGCTTGGAGGGACTAGCGGAGAATGAGCAGTTCTTC.

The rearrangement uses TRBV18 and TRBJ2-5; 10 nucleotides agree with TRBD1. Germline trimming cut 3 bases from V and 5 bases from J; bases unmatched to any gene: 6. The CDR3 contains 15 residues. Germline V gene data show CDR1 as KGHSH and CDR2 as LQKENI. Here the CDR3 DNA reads TGTGCCAGCTCACCCGGGACAGGGGCCGGGGAGACCCAGTACTTC. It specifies CASSPGTGAGETQYF.

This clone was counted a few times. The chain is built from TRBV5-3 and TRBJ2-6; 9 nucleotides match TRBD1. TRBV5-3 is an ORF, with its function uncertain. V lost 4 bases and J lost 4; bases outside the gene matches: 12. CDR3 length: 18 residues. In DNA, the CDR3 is TGTGCCAGAAGCCCCACGGGACAGGGTCTGGCAGGGGCCAACGTCCTGACTTTC. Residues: CARSPTGQGLAGANVLTF.

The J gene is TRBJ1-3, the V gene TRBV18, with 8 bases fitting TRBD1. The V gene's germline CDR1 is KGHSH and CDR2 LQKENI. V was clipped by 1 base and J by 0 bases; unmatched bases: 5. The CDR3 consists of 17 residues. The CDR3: CASSPRGQASSGNTIYF. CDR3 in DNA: TGTGCCAGCTCACCACGGGGACAGGCGAGCTCTGGAAACACCATATATTTT.

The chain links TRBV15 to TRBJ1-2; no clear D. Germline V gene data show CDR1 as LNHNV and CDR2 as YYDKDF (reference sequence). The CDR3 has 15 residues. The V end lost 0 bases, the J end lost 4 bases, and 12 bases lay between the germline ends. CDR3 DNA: TGTGCCACCAGCAGAGAAGGGAGTACTGGCTATGGCTACACCTTC. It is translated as CATSREGSTGYGYTF.

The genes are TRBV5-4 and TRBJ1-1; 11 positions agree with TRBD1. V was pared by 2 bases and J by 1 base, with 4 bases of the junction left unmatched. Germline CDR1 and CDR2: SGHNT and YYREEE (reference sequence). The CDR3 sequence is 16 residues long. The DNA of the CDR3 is TGTGCCAGCAGCTTCGGGACAGGGGGAAGGAACACTGAAGCTTTCTTT. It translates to CASSFGTGGRNTEAFF.

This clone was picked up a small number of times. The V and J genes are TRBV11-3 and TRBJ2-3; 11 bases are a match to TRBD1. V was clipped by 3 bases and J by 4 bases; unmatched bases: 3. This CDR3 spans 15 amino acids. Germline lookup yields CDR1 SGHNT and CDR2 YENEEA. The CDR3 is CASSFGTGGPDTQYF. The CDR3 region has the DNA TGTGCCAGCAGCTTCGGGACAGGGGGGCCAGATACGCAGTATTTT.

The chain's CDR3 is CASSRTDRTLSYGYTF. The CDR3 DNA is TGCGCCAGCAGCCGCACTGACAGGACTCTTTCGTATGGCTACACCTTC. The genes are TRBV4-3 and TRBJ1-2; maybe TRBD1 (6 bases). Germline V CDR1 and CDR2: LGHNA, YSLEER. The CDR3 extends over 16 amino acids. V was pared by 4 bases and J by 5 bases, with 20 bases between.

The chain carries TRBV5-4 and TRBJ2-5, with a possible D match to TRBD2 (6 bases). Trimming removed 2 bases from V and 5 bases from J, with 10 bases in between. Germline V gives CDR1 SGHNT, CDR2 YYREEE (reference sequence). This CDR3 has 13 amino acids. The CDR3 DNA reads TGTGCCAGCAGCTTACAAGGAGGGGAGACCCAGTACTTC. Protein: CASSLQGGETQYF.

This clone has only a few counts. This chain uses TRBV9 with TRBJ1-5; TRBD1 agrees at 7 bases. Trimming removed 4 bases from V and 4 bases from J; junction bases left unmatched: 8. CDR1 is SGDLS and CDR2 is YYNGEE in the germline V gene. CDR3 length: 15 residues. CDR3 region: CASSPQGQLNQPQHF. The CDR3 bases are TGTGCCAGCAGCCCCCAGGGACAGCTAAATCAGCCCCAGCATTTT. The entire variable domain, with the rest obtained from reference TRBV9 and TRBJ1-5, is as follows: DSGVTQTPKHLITATGQRVTLRCSPRSGDLSVYWYQQSLDQGLQFLIQYYNGEERAKGNILERFSAQQFPDLHSELNLSSLELGDSALYFCASSPQGQLNQPQHFGDGTRLSIL.

The CDR3 here is CASSGGGGDSPLHF. CDR3 nucleotides: TGTGCCAGCAGCGGAGGGGGGGGTGATTCACCCCTCCACTTT. The chain combines TRBV9 with TRBJ1-6; maybe TRBD1 (6 bases). The length of the CDR3 is 14 residues. Trimming removed 3 bases from V and 8 bases from J, with 12 bases in between. CDR1 and CDR2 from the germline V gene are SGDLS and YYNGEE.